This paragraph reports one T cell receptor (beta chain). Its matching antigen is unknown. Germline V lookup: CDR1 SEHNR, CDR2 FQNEAQ (reference sequence). The V end was cut by 3 bases, the J end by 4 bases, with 13 bases between. This CDR3 has 14 residues. Survey-level immunoSEQ v3.0 assays were run. Each sample aimed for 40,000-50,000 sequenced T-cell genomes. Method: immunoSEQ multiplex PCR; TCRdb's copy keeps in-frame clones and lacks some. The sample records about 25,000 clones, around 83% being singletons. Samples held roughly 0.85-11 million cryopreserved PBMC, and DNA extraction followed. The entry originates in a study of long-term antiretroviral therapy in people with HIV. Regarding the study as a whole: Controls had broader CDR3 length ranges than HIV repertoires did. At every time point, clones expanded before ART dominated the repertoire.

The receptor's source is a man aged 18 to 29 with HIV. The chain is built from TRBV7-9 and TRBJ2-7, with D possibly being TRBD1 or TRBD2 (5 bases each). The input for sequencing was unsorted PBMCs, taken 3 years after starting antiretroviral therapy. The chain's CDR3 is CASSFWGNSYEQYF. Here the CDR3 DNA reads TGTGCCAGCAGCTTTTGGGGGAACTCATACGAGCAGTACTTC.